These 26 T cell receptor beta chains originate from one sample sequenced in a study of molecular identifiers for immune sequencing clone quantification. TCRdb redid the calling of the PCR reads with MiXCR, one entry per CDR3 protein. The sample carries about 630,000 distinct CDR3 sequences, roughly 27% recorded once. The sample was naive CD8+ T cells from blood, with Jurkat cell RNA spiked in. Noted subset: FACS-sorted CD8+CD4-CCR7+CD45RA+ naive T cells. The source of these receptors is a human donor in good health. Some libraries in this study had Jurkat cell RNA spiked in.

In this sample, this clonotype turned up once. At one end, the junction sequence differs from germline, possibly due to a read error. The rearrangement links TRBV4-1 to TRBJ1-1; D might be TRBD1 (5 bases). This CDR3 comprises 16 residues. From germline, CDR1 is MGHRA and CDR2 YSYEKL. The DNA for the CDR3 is TGCACCAGCAGCCAATACCCGGGTCAGGGTCGGCCTGAAGCTTTCTTT. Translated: CTSSQYPGQGRPEAFF.

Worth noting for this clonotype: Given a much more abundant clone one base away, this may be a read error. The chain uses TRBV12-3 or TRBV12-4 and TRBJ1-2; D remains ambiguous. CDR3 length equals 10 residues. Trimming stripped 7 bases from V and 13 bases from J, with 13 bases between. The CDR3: CASKQSVCTF. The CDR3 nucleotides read TGTGCCAGCAAGCAGTCGGTCTGCACCTTC.

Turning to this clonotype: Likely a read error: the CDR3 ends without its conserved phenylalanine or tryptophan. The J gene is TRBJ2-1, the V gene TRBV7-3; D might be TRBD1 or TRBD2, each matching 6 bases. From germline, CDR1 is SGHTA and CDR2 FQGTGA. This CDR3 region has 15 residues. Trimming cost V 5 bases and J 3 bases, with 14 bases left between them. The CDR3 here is CASSKGGGVYNEQFY. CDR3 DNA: TGTGCCAGCAGCAAGGGGGGCGGTGTCTACAATGAGCAGTTCTAC.

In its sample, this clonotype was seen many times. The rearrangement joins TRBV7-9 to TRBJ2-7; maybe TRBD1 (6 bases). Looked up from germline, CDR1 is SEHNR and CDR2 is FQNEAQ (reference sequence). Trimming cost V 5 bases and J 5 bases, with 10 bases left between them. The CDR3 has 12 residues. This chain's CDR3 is CASSTGINEQYF. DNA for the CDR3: TGTGCCAGCAGCACAGGGATCAACGAGCAGTACTTC.

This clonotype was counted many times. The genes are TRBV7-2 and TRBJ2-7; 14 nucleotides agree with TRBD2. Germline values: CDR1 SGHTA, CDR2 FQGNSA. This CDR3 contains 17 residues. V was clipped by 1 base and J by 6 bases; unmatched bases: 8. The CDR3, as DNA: TGTGCCAGCAGCTTAGGACTAGCGGGGGGGCCTGGTTCCGAGCAGTACTTC. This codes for CASSLGLAGGPGSEQYF.

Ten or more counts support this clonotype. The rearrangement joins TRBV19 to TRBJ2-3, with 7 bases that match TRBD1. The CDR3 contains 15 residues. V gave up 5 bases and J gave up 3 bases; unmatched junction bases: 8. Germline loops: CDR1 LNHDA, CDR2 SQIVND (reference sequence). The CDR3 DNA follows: TGTGCCAGTAGTTTACCGGGACAGAGTACAGATACGCAGTATTTT. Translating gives CASSLPGQSTDTQYF. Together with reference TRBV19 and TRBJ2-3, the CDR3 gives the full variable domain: DGGITQSPKYLFRKEGQNVTLSCEQNLNHDAMYWYRQDPGQGLRLIYYSQIVNDFQKGDIAEGYSVSREKKESFPLTVTSAQKNPTAFYLCASSLPGQSTDTQYFGPGTRLTVL.

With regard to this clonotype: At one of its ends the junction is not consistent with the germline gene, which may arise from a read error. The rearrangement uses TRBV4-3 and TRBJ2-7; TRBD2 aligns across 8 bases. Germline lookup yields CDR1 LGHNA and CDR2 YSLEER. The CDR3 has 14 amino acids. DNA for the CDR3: TGCGCCAGCAGCCCCGGGCGGGGGGCCTACGTGCAGTACTTC. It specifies CASSPGRGAYVQYF.

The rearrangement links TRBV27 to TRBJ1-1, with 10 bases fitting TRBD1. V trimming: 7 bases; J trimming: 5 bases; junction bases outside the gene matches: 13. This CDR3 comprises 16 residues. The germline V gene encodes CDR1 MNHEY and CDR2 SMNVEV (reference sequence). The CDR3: CASIITWTGGNTEAFF. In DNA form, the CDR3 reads TGTGCCAGCATCATAACTTGGACAGGGGGGAATACTGAAGCTTTCTTT.

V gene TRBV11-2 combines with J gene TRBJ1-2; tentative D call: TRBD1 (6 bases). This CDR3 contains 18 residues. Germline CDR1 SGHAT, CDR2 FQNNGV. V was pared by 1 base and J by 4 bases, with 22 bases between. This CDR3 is CASSLAGATLERAYGYTF. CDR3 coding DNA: TGTGCCAGCAGCTTAGCGGGGGCGACGCTGGAGAGAGCCTATGGCTACACCTTC.

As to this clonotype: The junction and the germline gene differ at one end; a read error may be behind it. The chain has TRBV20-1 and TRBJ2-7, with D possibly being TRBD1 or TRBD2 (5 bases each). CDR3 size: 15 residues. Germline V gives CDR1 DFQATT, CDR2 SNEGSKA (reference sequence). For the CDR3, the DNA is TGCAGTGCCAGACTCAAGGGGCGGGTTGCCTACGGGCAGTACTTC. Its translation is CSARLKGRVAYGQYF.

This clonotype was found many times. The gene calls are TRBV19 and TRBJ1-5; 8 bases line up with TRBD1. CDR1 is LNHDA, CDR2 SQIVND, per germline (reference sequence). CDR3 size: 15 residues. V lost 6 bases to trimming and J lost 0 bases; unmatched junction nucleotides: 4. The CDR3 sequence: CASSPTGGSNQPQHF. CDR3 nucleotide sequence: TGTGCCAGTAGCCCAACAGGGGGTAGCAATCAGCCCCAGCATTTT.

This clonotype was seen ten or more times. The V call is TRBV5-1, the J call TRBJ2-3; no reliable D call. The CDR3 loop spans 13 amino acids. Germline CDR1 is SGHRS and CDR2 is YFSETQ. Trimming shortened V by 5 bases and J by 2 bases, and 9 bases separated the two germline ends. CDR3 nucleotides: TGCGCCAGCAGTTCCGACCTCACAGATACGCAGTATTTT. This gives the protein CASSSDLTDTQYF. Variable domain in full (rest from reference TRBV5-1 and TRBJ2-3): KAGVTQTPRYLIKTRGQQVTLSCSPISGHRSVSWYQQTPGQGLQFLFEYFSETQRNKGNFPGRFSGRQFSNSRSEMNVSTLELGDSALYLCASSSDLTDTQYFGPGTRLTVL.

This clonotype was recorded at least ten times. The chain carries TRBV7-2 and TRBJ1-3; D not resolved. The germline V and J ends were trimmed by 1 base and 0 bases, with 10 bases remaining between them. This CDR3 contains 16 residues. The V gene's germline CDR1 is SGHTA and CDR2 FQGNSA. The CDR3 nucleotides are TGTGCCAGCAGCTTAGTAGGGTTCGGCTCTGGAAACACCATATATTTT. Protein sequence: CASSLVGFGSGNTIYF.

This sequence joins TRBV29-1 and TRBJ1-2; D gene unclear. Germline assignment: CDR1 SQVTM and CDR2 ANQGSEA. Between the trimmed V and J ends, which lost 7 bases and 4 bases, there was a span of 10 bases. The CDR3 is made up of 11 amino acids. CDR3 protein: CSARGLYGYTF. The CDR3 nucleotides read TGCAGCGCCCGTGGGCTCTATGGCTACACCTTC.

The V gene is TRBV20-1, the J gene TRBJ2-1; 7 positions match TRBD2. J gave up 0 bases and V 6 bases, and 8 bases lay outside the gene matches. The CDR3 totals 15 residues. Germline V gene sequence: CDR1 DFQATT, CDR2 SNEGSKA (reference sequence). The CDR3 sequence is CSAHTRTSSYNEQFF. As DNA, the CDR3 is TGCAGTGCCCATACCCGGACTAGCTCCTACAATGAGCAGTTCTTC.

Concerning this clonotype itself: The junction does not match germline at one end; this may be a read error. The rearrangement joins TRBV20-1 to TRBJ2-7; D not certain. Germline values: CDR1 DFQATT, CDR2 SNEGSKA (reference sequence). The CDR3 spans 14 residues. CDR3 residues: CSARILQAGYERYF. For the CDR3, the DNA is TGCAGTGCTAGAATCCTCCAGGCTGGCTACGAGCGGTACTTC.

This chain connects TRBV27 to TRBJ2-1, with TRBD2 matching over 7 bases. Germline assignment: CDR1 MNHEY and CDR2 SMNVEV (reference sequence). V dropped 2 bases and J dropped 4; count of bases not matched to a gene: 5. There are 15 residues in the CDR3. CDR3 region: CASSLKAGRYNEQFF. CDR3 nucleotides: TGTGCCAGCAGTTTAAAAGCGGGAAGGTACAATGAGCAGTTCTTC.

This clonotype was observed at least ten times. The CDR3 sequence: CASSLGGDHGGEKLFF. DNA of the CDR3: TGTGCCAGCAGCTTAGGCGGGGACCACGGAGGTGAAAAACTGTTTTTT. The chain is built from TRBV13 and TRBJ1-4; TRBD1 is a possible D gene (5 bases). Trimming stripped 0 bases from V and 7 bases from J, with 15 bases between. There are 16 residues in the CDR3. The germline gives CDR1 PRHDT, CDR2 FYEKMQ (reference sequence).

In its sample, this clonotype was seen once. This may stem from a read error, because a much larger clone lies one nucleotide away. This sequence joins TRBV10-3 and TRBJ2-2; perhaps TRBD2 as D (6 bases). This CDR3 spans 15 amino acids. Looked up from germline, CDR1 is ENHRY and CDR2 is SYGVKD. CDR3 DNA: TGTGCCATCAGTGATCCTCCCTCGGGAGCCGGGGAGCCGTTTTTT. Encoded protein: CAISDPPSGAGEPFF.

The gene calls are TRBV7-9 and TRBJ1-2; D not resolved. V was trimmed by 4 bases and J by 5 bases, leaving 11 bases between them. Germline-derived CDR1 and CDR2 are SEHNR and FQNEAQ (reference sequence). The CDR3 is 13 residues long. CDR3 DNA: TGTGCCAGCAGCTCCGACCTTCTATATGGCTACACCTTC. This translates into CASSSDLLYGYTF.

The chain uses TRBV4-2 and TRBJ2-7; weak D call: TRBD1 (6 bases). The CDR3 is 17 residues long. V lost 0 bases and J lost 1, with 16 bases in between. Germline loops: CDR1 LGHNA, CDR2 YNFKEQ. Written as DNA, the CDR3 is TGTGCCAGCAGCCAAGATCGTGGGACACCCTGGTCCTACGAGCAGTACTTC. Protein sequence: CASSQDRGTPWSYEQYF.

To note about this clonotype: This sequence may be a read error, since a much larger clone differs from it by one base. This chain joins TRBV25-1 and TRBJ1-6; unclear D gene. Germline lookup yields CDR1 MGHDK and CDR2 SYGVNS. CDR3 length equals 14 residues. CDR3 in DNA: TGTGCCAGCAGTGAATTTCGTTATAATTCATCCCTCCACTTT. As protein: CASSEFRYNSSLHF.

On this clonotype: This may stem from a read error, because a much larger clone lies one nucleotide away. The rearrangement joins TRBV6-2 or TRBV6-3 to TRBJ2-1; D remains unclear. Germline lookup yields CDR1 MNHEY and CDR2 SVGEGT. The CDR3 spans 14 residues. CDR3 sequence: CACSSWSDYNEQFF. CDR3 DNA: TGTGCCTGCAGTTCCTGGTCCGACTACAATGAGCAGTTCTTC.

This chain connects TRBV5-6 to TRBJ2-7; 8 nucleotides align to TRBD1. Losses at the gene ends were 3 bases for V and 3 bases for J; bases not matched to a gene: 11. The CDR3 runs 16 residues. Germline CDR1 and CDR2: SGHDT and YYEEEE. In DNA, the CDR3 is TGTGCCAGCAGCTCCTTGACCGGGACAGGTCTCTACGAGCAGTACTTC. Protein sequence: CASSSLTGTGLYEQYF. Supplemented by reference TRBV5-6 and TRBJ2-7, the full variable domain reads DAGVTQSPTHLIKTRGQQVTLRCSPKSGHDTVSWYQQALGQGPQFIFQYYEEEERQRGNFPDRFSGHQFPNYSSELNVNALLLGDSALYLCASSSLTGTGLYEQYFGPGTRLTVT.

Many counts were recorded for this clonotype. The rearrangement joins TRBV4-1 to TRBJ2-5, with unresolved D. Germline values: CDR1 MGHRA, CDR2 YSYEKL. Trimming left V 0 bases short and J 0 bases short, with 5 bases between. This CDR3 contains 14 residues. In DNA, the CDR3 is TGCGCCAGCAGCCAAGACGGAAACCAAGAGACCCAGTACTTC. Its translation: CASSQDGNQETQYF.

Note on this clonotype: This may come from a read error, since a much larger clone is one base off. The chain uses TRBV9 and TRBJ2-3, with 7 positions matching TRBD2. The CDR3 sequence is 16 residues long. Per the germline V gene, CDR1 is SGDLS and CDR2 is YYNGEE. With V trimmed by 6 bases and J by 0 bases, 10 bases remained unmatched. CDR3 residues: CASTDHSGSSTDTQYF. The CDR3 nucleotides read TGTGCCAGCACCGATCATAGCGGGTCAAGCACAGATACGCAGTATTTT.